The clone carrying this TCR beta chain was counted many times. Its antigen remains unknown. TCRdb itself ran the PCR reads through MiXCR, one entry per CDR3 protein. Of tens of thousands of distinct CDR3 sequences detected, 15% to 20% appear once; the ten largest clones hold around 7%. This CDR3 comprises 16 residues. V dropped 2 bases and J dropped 0; count of bases not matched to a gene: 4. Germline V lookup: CDR1 MDHEN, CDR2 SYDVKM. The entry originates in a study of molecular identifiers for immune sequencing clone quantification. Study-wide results and caveats: Highly expanded clone sizes could be underestimated by identical TCR molecules that share a barcode.

Sorting selected naive CD8 T cells with a CD8+CD4-CCR7+CD45RA+ phenotype. Specimen: naive CD8+ T cells from blood, with Jurkat cell RNA spiked in. Subset noted: FACS-sorted CD8+CD4-CCR7+CD45RA+ naive T cells. The rearrangement joins TRBV28 to TRBJ2-1; 7 bases align to TRBD2. The clonotype originates from a human donor in good health. Some libraries in this study had Jurkat cell RNA spiked in. In DNA form, the CDR3 reads TGTGCCAGCAGTTTAGGGGGGGGGACCTCCTACAATGAGCAGTTCTTC. Its translation: CASSLGGGTSYNEQFF. Looking up the rest from reference TRBV28 and TRBJ2-1 gives the full variable domain: DVKVTQSSRYLVKRTGEKVFLECVQDMDHENMFWYRQDPGLGLRLIYFSYDVKMKEKGDIPEGYSVSREKKERFSLILESASTNQTSMYLCASSLGGGTSYNEQFFGPGTRLTVL.